One sample yielded the 21 T cell receptor beta chains listed below, sequenced in a study of healthy donors' naive CD4 and CD8 T cells. Starting from 500 ng of total RNA, TCR libraries were made with linear amplification. TCRdb itself ran the reads through MiXCR, one entry per CDR3 protein. The table lists 180,000 or so distinct CDR3 sequences, about 74% of them singletons. The sequencing input was naive CD4+ and CD8+ T cells sorted from blood, pooled from several donors. These receptors were taken from a pool of human donors in good health; the sample pools cells from several healthy donors.

This clonotype was detected only once. V and J are TRBV11-1 and TRBJ1-1, with D maybe TRBD1 (6 bases). The CDR3 contains 14 residues. V dropped 1 base and J dropped 1 base, with 7 bases sitting between them. Per the germline V gene, CDR1 is SGHAT and CDR2 is FQDESV (reference sequence). The CDR3 loop is CASSLVRGNTEAFF. The CDR3 region has the DNA TGTGCCAGCAGCTTAGTCAGGGGGAACACTGAAGCTTTCTTT.

This chain joins TRBV6-2 or TRBV6-3 and TRBJ2-1; D possibly corresponds to TRBD2 (6 bases). The V end was cut by 3 bases, the J end by 14 bases, with 23 bases between. Germline-derived CDR1 and CDR2 are MNHEY and SVGEGT. This CDR3 has 15 residues. The CDR3 loop is CASSYEPGVEERKFF. The CDR3 DNA reads as TGTGCCAGCAGTTATGAGCCGGGAGTCGAGGAGAGGAAGTTCTTC.

The J gene is TRBJ2-2, the V gene TRBV29-1, with unresolved D. The V gene lost 3 bases and the J gene lost 5 bases, with 1 base spanning the gap. The CDR3 consists of 10 residues. Germline V gives CDR1 SQVTM, CDR2 ANQGSEA. In DNA, the CDR3 is TGCAGCGTTGATACCGGGGAGCTGTTTTTT. Encoded protein: CSVDTGELFF.

The V gene is TRBV12-3 or TRBV12-4, the J gene TRBJ2-3, with unresolved D. The CDR3 sequence is 13 residues long. With 5 bases removed from V and 0 bases from J, the gap between germline ends came to 6 bases. The CDR3 bases are TGTGCCAGCAGTGAGCCTAGCACAGATACGCAGTATTTT. Encoded protein: CASSEPSTDTQYF.

The chain links TRBV29-1 to TRBJ1-2, with 8 bases lining up with TRBD1. The CDR3 covers 13 residues. CDR1 and CDR2 (germline): SQVTM, ANQGSEA. The junction had 12 bases not matched to a gene; V was cut back by 7 bases and J by 8 bases. The CDR3 coding sequence is TGCAGCGCTTTTAAGGACAGGGATGAGGGCTACACCTTC. Protein product: CSAFKDRDEGYTF.

This rearrangement joins TRBV24-1 to TRBJ1-5, with 7 bases lining up with TRBD1. This CDR3 contains 15 residues. Germline assignment: CDR1 KGHDR and CDR2 SFDVKD. The V segment lost 7 bases and the J segment 3 bases; nucleotides outside the gene matches: 8. The CDR3 nucleotides read TGTGCCACCAGCGCCGGGACAGCTAACAATCAGCCCCAGCATTTT. Its protein product is CATSAGTANNQPQHF.

Turning to this clonotype: The junction departs from the called germline gene at one end, perhaps through a read error. The chain recombines TRBV27 with TRBJ2-1; 9 nucleotides match TRBD2. The CDR3 extends over 15 amino acids. Germline CDR1 and CDR2: MNHEY and SMNVEV (reference sequence). This CDR3 reads CASSLGTSSSNEQFF. CDR3 sequence (DNA): TGTGCCAGCAGTTTGGGGACTAGCTCCTCCAATGAGCAGTTCTTC.

The chain links TRBV29-1 to TRBJ2-1; possibly TRBD2 for D (6 bases). V was cut by 7 bases and J by 6 bases, with 13 bases left in between. This CDR3 region has 12 residues. Germline V gene data show CDR1 as SQVTM and CDR2 as ANQGSEA. CDR3 DNA sequence: TGCAGCGCCGCGGGGAACGGCAATGAGCAGTTCTTC. Translating gives CSAAGNGNEQFF.

This clonotype appeared a few times. J is TRBJ1-5 and V is TRBV19; TRBD1 matches at 9 bases. The germline V gene has CDR1 LNHDA and CDR2 SQIVND (reference sequence). The CDR3 has 17 residues. Germline trimming cut 2 bases from V and 2 bases from J; bases unmatched to any gene: 7. In DNA, the CDR3 is TGTGCCAGTAGTATAAGTAGGGACAGGGCTCGCAATCAGCCCCAGCATTTT. Translated: CASSISRDRARNQPQHF.

This rearrangement joins TRBV19 to TRBJ2-1; D tentatively reads TRBD1 or TRBD2 (5 bases each). V gave up 3 bases and J gave up 8 bases, with 17 bases separating them. CDR3 length: 15 amino acids. Looked up from germline, CDR1 is LNHDA and CDR2 is SQIVND (reference sequence). The CDR3 DNA follows: TGTGCCAGTAGTATTCTCCACCTGGGGACCCATGAGCAGTTCTTC. Translating it yields CASSILHLGTHEQFF.

This chain connects TRBV6-5 to TRBJ1-1; the D is unclear. This CDR3 contains 12 residues. Germline assignment: CDR1 MNHEY and CDR2 SVGAGI. With 7 bases removed from V and 6 bases from J, the gap between germline ends came to 12 bases. The CDR3 DNA is TGTGCCAGCATTTCCTTGGGCGCTGAAGCTTTCTTT. Translated: CASISLGAEAFF.

This chain uses TRBV5-6 with TRBJ2-7; D possibly uses TRBD1 or TRBD2 (6 bases each). The germline V gene has CDR1 SGHDT and CDR2 YYEEEE. V was cut by 1 base and J by 7 bases, with 15 bases left in between. The CDR3 is 14 residues long. The CDR3 is CASSLNGGRGEQYF. DNA of the CDR3: TGTGCCAGCAGCTTGAATGGGGGGCGAGGTGAGCAGTACTTC.

The rearrangement uses TRBV29-1 and TRBJ2-5; D uncertain. The germline CDR1 and CDR2 sequences are SQVTM and ANQGSEA. V shed 3 bases and J shed 5 bases, with 13 bases lying between them. This CDR3 is built from 13 residues. The CDR3 coding sequence is TGCAGCGTTGATTACGGCGTTCCGGAGACCCAGTACTTC. This codes for CSVDYGVPETQYF.

The chain uses TRBV12-3 or TRBV12-4 and TRBJ2-1, with unresolved D. The CDR3 loop spans 14 amino acids. The V gene lost 3 bases and the J gene lost 12 bases, with 18 bases spanning the gap. CDR3 nucleotide sequence: TGTGCCAGCAGTTTGGTCAGTAGCTCCGGGCCGCAGTTCTTC. Amino acids: CASSLVSSSGPQFF.

This clonotype was picked up a small number of times. The chain is built from TRBV6-5 and TRBJ2-3; tentatively, D is TRBD1 (6 bases). The CDR3 has 15 amino acids. Germline lookup yields CDR1 MNHEY and CDR2 SVGAGI. The V end was cut by 5 bases, the J end by 0 bases, with 12 bases between. The CDR3 loop reads CASSNREMSTDTQYF. The CDR3 DNA follows: TGTGCCAGCAGTAACAGGGAAATGAGCACAGATACGCAGTATTTT.

The V call is TRBV19, the J call TRBJ1-1, with D possibly being TRBD1 (5 bases). V dropped 6 bases and J dropped 0 bases, with 17 bases sitting between them. This CDR3 has 16 amino acids. In germline, CDR1 is LNHDA, CDR2 SQIVND (reference sequence). CDR3 nucleotides: TGTGCCAGTAGCTCTAGAGGGGCGGGCATGAACACTGAAGCTTTCTTT. Translated, it gives CASSSRGAGMNTEAFF.

J is TRBJ2-7 and V is TRBV7-8; 13 bases align to TRBD2. V lost 1 base and J lost 3; bases outside the gene matches: 3. Germline values: CDR1 SGHVS, CDR2 FQNEAQ. The CDR3 runs 16 residues. CDR3 nucleotides: TGTGCCAGCAGCTTAGAACTAGCGGGAGGGTACTACGAGCAGTACTTC. Residues: CASSLELAGGYYEQYF.

The chain uses TRBV2 and TRBJ2-1, with TRBD2 matching over 10 bases. Losses at the gene ends were 4 bases for V and 4 bases for J; bases not matched to a gene: 7. CDR1 is SNHLY and CDR2 is FYNNEI in the germline V gene. The CDR3 loop spans 16 amino acids. In DNA, the CDR3 is TGTGCCAGCAGTGGGGAGACTAGCGGGTCATACAATGAGCAGTTCTTC. It specifies CASSGETSGSYNEQFF.

The V call is TRBV27, the J call TRBJ2-1, with D perhaps TRBD1 (5 bases). CDR1 and CDR2 (germline): MNHEY, SMNVEV (reference sequence). The CDR3 is made up of 17 amino acids. V was cut by 3 bases and J by 7 bases, with 22 bases left in between. The CDR3 coding sequence is TGTGCCAGCAGTTTGCCGACGGACGGGTCGGCAGGGAATGAGCAGTTCTTC. Translated, it gives CASSLPTDGSAGNEQFF.

The V call is TRBV29-1, the J call TRBJ1-3, with 7 bases matching TRBD1. Germline loops: CDR1 SQVTM, CDR2 ANQGSEA. V gave up 5 bases and J gave up 2 bases; unmatched junction bases: 3. The CDR3 sequence is 13 residues long. The CDR3: CSVLDRAGNTIYF. The CDR3 DNA reads as TGCAGCGTTCTCGACAGGGCTGGAAACACCATATATTTT.

The genes are TRBV19 and TRBJ2-1; D assignment may be TRBD1 or TRBD2 (6 bases each). The CDR3 runs to 14 residues. Per germline, CDR1 LNHDA and CDR2 SQIVND (reference sequence). Trimming took off 7 bases at V and 8 bases at J, with 18 bases between the two ends. CDR3 sequence reads: CASINRGVSDEQFF. The CDR3 region has the DNA TGTGCCAGTATCAATAGGGGGGTCTCCGATGAGCAGTTCTTC.